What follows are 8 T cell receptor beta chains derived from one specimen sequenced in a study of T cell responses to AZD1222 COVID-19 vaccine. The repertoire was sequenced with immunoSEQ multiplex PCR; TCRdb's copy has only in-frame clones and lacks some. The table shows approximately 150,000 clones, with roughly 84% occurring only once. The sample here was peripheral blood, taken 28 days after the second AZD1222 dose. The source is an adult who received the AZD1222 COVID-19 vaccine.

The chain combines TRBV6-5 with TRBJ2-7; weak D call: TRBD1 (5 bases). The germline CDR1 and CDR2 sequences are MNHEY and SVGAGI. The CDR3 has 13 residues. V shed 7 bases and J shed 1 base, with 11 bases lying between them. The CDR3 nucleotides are TGTGCCAGCATCACGGCAGGGTCCTACGAGCAGTACTTC. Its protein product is CASITAGSYEQYF.

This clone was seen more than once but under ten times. The CDR3 spells CASSVGTTGIWGTQYF. As DNA, the CDR3 is TGTGCCAGTAGTGTGGGGACTACAGGGATCTGGGGTACGCAGTATTTT. This rearrangement joins TRBV19 to TRBJ2-3, with D tentatively TRBD2 (7 bases). V was cut by 5 bases and J by 8 bases, with 23 bases left in between. In germline, CDR1 is LNHDA, CDR2 SQIVND (reference sequence). The CDR3 has 16 amino acids.

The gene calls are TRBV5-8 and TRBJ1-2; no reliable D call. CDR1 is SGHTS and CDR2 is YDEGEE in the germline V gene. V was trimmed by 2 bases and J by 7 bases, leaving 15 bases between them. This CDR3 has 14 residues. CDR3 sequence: CASSFREARSGYTF. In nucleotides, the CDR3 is TGTGCCAGCAGCTTTCGAGAGGCCCGGAGTGGCTACACCTTC.

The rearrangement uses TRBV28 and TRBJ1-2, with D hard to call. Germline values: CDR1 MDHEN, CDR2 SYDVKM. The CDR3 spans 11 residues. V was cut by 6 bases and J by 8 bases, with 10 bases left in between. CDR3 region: CASRPSEGYTF. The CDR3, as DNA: TGTGCCAGCAGGCCATCCGAGGGCTACACCTTC.

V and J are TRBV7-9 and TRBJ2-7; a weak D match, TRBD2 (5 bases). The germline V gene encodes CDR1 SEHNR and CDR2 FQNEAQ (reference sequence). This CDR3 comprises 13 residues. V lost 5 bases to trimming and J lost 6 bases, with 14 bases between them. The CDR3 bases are TGTGCCAGCAGCACACTAGGAATCGGCGAGCAGTACTTC. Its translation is CASSTLGIGEQYF. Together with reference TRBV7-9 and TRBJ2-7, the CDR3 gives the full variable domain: DTGVSQNPRHKITKRGQNVTFRCDPISEHNRLYWYRQTLGQGPEFLTYFQNEAQLEKSRLLSDRFSAERPKGSFSTLEIQRTEQGDSAMYLCASSTLGIGEQYFGPGTRLTVT.

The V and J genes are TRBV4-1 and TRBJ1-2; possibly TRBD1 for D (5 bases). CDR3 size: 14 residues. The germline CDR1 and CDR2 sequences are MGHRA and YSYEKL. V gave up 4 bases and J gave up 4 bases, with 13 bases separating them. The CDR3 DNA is TGCGCCAGCAGCCCGGGAAGGCAGGGCTATGGCTACACCTTC. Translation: CASSPGRQGYGYTF.

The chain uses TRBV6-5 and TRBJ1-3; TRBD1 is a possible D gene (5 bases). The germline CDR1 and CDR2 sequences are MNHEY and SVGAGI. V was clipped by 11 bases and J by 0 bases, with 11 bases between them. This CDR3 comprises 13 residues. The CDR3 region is CAGGVTSGNTIYF. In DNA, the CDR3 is TGTGCCGGGGGTGTCACCTCTGGAAACACCATATATTTT.

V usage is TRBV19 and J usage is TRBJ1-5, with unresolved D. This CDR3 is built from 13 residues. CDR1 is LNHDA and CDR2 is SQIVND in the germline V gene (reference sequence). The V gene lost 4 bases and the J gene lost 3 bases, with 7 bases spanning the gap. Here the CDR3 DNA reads TGTGCCAGTAGTACGTTGGTCAATCAGCCCCAGCATTTT. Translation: CASSTLVNQPQHF. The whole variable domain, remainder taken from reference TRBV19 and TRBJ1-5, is DGGITQSPKYLFRKEGQNVTLSCEQNLNHDAMYWYRQDPGQGLRLIYYSQIVNDFQKGDIAEGYSVSREKKESFPLTVTSAQKNPTAFYLCASSTLVNQPQHFGDGTRLSIL.